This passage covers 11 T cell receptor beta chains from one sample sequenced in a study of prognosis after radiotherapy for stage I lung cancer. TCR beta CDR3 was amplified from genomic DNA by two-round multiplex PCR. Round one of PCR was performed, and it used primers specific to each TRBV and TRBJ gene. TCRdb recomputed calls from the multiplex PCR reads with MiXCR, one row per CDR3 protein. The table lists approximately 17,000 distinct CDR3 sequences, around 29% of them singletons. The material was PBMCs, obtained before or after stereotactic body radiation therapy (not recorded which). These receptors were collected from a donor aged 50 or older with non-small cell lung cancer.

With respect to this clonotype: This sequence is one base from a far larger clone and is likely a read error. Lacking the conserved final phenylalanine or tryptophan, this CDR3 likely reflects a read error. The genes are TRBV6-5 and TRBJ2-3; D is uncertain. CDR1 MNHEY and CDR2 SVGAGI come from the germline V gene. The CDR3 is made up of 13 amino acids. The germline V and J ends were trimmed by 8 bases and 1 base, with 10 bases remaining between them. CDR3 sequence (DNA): TGTGCCAGCCGCCCGTCGGGCACAGATACGCAGTATCTT. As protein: CASRPSGTDTQYL.

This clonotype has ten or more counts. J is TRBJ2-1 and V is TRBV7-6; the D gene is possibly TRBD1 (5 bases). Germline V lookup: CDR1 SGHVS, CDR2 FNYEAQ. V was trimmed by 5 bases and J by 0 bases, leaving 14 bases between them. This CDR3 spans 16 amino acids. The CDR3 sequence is CASSPQGGSSYNEQFF. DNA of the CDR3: TGTGCCAGCAGCCCCCAGGGTGGAAGCTCCTACAATGAGCAGTTCTTC. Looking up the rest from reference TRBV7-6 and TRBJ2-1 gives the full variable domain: GAGVSQSPRYKVTKRGQDVALRCDPISGHVSLYWYRQALGQGPEFLTYFNYEAQQDKSGLPNDRFSAERPEGSISTLTIQRTEQRDSAMYRCASSPQGGSSYNEQFFGPGTRLTVL.

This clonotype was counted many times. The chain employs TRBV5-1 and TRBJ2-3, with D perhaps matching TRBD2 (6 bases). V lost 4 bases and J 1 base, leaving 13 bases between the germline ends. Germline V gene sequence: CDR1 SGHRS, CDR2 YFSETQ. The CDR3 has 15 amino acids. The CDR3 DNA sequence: TGCGCCAGCAGCGTGACCTCGGGGGGCACAGATACGCAGTATTTT. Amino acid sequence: CASSVTSGGTDTQYF.

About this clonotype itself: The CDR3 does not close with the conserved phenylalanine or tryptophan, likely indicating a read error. Here the CDR3 DNA reads TGTGCCAGCAGTGCCGACAGGGGGGTCGGAGGCTACACCCTC. This encodes CASSADRGVGGYTL. The V and J genes are TRBV12-3 or TRBV12-4 and TRBJ1-2, with 9 bases aligning to TRBD1. The ends lost 5 bases at V and 8 bases at J; junction bases unmatched: 9. The length of the CDR3 is 14 residues.

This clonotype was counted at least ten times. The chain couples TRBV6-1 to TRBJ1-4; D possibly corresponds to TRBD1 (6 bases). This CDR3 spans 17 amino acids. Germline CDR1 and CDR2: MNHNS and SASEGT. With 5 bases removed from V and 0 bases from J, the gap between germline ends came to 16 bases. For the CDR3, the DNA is TGTGCCAGCAGTCTGAGAGACAGGTTTGCAACTAATGAAAAACTGTTTTTT. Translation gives CASSLRDRFATNEKLFF.

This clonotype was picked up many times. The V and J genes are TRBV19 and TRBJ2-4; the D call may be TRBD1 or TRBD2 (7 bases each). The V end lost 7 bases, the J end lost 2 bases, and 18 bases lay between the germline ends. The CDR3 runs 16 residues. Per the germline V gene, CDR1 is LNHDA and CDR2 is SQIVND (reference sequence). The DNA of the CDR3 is TGTGCCAGTATGGGAGGTCAGGGGGGGACCAAAAACATTCAGTACTTC. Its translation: CASMGGQGGTKNIQYF.

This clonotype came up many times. The CDR3: CASSPTVRTDVSGNTIYF. The CDR3 region has the DNA TGTGCCAGCAGCCCGACCGTTAGAACGGACGTCTCTGGAAACACCATATATTTT. The rearrangement uses TRBV9 and TRBJ1-3; no clear D. The CDR3 has 18 residues. V lost 4 bases to trimming and J lost 0 bases, with 20 bases between them. Germline CDR1 is SGDLS and CDR2 is YYNGEE.

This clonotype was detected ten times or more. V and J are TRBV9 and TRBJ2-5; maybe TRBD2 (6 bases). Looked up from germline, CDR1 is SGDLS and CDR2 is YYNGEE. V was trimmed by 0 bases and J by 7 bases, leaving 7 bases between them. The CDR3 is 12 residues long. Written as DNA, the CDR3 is TGTGCCAGCAGCGTAGCCGGGGGGACCCAGTACTTC. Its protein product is CASSVAGGTQYF.

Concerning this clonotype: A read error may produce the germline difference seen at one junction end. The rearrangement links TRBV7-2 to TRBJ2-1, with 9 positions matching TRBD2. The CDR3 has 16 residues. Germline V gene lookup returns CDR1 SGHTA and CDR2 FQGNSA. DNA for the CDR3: TGTGCCAGCAGCTTAAGGGCAGCGGGAGGCCCTGGGGAGCATTTCTTC. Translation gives CASSLRAAGGPGEHFF.

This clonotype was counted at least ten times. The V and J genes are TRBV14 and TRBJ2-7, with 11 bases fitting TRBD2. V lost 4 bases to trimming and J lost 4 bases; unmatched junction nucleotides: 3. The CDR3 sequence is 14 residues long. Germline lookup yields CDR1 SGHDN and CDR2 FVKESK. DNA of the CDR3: TGTGCCAGCAGCCCGACTAGCGGGAATTACGAGCAGTACTTC. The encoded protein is CASSPTSGNYEQYF.

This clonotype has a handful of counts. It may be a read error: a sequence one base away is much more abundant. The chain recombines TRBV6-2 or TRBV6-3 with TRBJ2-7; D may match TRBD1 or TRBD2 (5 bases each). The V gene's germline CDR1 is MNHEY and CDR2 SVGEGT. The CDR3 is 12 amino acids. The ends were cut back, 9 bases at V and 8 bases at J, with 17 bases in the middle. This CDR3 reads CASERGGRKQYF. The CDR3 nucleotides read TGTGCCAGTGAGAGGGGTGGCCGCAAGCAGTACTTC.